Sequencing of this TCR beta chain was carried out in a study of T-cell reconstitution after alpha-beta-depleted transplantation in children (dated by TCRdb to the mid-2010s). Describing the broader study: The study quantitatively tracked T-cell immune reconstitution after TCRalphabeta/CD19-depleted allogeneic hematopoietic cell transplantation in children using TCR repertoire profiling. What the research found in general, with its limitations: The apparently early alphabetaT-cell count recovery about two months after transplant was reportedly dependent on only several hundred rapidly expanded clones derived from non-depleted graft cells. The frequencies of hyperexpanded clones fell over the following months, and after one year, T-cell counts and TCRbeta diversity were mostly attributed to newly produced T cells. In some patients, the high TCRbeta diversity seen at day 60 was put down to recipient T cells and intrathymic progenitors that had survived conditioning.

This clonotype was seen only a few times. This receptor's antigen is unknown. No much larger clonotype is one base removed from it; base qualities were not supplied. Library construction relied on PCR. The instrument given in TCRdb is Illumina HiSeq 2500. To normalize quantification of the TCRbeta repertoire, the TCR libraries were built with molecular barcoding that relied on unique molecular identifiers. TCRdb reran the public reads through fastp at Q25 and MiXCR, keeping productive beta chains. One record per CDR3 amino acid sequence lists the most common genes and DNA. Present in this sample are about 18,000 distinct CDR3 sequences, 4.5% to 6.5% of which were seen just once. About 7.2% of the sample is in the top ten clones. Read against the paper, the sample's treatment or condition label means: allogeneic hematopoietic cell transplantation with graft depleted of TCRalphabeta T cells and CD19 B cells. The children who served as transplant recipients had been given grafts of TCRalphabeta/CD19-depleted allogeneic hematopoietic cells.

The TCR originated in a boy aged 5 to 17 with acute lymphoblastic leukemia, due to receive a stem cell transplant. The input for sequencing was PBMCs, taken before TCRalphabeta/CD19-depleted stem cell transplant.

The DNA reads TGTGCCAGTACCTTAACCGGGGGGAACACTGAAGCTTTCTTT. It encodes CASTLTGGNTEAFF. In this chain, TRBV19 is recombined with TRBJ1-1, with a weak D call of TRBD1 (5 bases match). Taken from cysteine to phenylalanine, the CDR3 has 14 residues. The CDR3 DNA has 42 bases and is translated from base 1. V is cut by 7 bases and J by 1 base, and the space between the germline ends is 13 bases. CDR1 and CDR2 are read off the germline V gene (reference sequence) as LNHDA and SQIVND.